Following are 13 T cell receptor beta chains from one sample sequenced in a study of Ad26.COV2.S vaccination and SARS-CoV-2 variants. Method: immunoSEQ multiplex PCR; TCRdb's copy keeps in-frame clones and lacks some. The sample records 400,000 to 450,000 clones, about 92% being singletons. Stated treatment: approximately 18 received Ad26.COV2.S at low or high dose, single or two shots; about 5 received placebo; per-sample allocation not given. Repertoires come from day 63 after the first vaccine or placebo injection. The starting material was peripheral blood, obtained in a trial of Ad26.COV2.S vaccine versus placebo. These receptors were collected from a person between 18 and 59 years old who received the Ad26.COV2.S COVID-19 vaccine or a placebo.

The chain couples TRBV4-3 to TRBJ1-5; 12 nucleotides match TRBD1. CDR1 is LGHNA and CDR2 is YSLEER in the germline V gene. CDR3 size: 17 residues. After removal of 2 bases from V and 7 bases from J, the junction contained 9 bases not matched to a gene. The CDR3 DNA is TGCGCCAGCAGCCAATTCCTGGGACAGGGGGCAGAGCAGCCCCAGCATTTT. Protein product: CASSQFLGQGAEQPQHF.

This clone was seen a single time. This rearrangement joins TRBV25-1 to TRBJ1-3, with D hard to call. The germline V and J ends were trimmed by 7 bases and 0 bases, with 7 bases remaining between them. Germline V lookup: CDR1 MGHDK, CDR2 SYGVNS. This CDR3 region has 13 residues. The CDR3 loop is CASTRSSGNTIYF. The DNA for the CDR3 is TGTGCCAGCACACGGAGCTCTGGAAACACCATATATTTT.

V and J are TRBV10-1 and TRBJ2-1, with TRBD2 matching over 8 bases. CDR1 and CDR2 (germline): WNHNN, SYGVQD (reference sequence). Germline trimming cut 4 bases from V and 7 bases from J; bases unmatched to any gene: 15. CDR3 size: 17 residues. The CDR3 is CASSVGEREGRQNEQFF. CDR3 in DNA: TGCGCCAGCAGTGTGGGAGAACGGGAGGGCCGTCAGAATGAGCAGTTCTTC.

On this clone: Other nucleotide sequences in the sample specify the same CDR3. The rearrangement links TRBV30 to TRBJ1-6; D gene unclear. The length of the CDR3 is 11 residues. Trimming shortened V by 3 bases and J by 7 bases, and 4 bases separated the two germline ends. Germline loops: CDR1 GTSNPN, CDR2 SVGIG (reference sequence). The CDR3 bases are TGTGCCTGGAGCGGAAATTCACCCCTCCACTTT. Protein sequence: CAWSGNSPLHF.

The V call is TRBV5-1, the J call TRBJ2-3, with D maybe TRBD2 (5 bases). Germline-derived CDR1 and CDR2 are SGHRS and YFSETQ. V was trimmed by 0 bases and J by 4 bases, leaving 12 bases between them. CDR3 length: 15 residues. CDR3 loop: CASSLGLRASDTQYF. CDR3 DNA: TGCGCCAGCAGCTTGGGTTTGAGGGCTTCAGATACGCAGTATTTT. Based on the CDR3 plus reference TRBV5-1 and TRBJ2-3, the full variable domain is KAGVTQTPRYLIKTRGQQVTLSCSPISGHRSVSWYQQTPGQGLQFLFEYFSETQRNKGNFPGRFSGRQFSNSRSEMNVSTLELGDSALYLCASSLGLRASDTQYFGPGTRLTVL.

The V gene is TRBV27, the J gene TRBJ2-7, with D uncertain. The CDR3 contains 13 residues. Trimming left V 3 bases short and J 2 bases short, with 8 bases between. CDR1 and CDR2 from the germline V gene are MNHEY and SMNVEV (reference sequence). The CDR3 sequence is CASSLKKPYEQYF. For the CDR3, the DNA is TGTGCCAGCAGTTTGAAGAAACCCTACGAGCAGTACTTC.

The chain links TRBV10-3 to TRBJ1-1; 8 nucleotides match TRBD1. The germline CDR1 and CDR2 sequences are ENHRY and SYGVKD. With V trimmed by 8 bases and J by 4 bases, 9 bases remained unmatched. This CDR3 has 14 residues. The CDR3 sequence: CAIQIQGASTEAFF. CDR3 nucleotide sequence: TGTGCCATCCAAATTCAGGGGGCGAGCACTGAAGCTTTCTTT.

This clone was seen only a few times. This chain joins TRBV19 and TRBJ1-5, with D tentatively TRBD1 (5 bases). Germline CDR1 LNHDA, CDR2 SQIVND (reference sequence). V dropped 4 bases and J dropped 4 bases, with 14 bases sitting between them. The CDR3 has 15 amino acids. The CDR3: CASSTGRGRNQPQHF. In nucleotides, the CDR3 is TGTGCCAGTAGTACAGGACGGGGACGGAATCAGCCCCAGCATTTT.

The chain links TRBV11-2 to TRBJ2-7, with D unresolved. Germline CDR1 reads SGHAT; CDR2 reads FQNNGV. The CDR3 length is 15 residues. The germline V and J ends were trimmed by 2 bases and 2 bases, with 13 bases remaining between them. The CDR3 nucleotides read TGTGCCAGCAGCTTAATGCTCGCGAAAACCTACGAGCAGTACTTC. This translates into CASSLMLAKTYEQYF.

CDR3 amino acids: CASSFNREETQYF. CDR3 coding DNA: TGTGCCAGCAGCTTCAACAGGGAAGAGACCCAGTACTTC. J is TRBJ2-5 and V is TRBV7-2; a weak D match, TRBD1 (6 bases). The CDR3 extends over 13 amino acids. Germline-derived CDR1 and CDR2 are SGHTA and FQGNSA. The V end lost 3 bases, the J end lost 3 bases, and 8 bases lay between the germline ends. Complete variable domain (other parts from reference TRBV7-2 and TRBJ2-5): GAGVSQSPSNKVTEKGKDVELRCDPISGHTALYWYRQSLGQGLEFLIYFQGNSAPDKSGLPSDRFSAERTGGSVSTLTIQRTQQEDSAVYLCASSFNREETQYFGPGTRLLVL.

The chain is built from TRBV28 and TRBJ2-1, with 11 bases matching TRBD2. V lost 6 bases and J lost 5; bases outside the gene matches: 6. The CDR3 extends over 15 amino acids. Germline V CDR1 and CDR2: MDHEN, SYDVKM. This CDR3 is CASRVAGGNNNEQFF. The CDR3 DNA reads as TGTGCCAGCAGAGTAGCGGGAGGGAATAACAATGAGCAGTTCTTC.

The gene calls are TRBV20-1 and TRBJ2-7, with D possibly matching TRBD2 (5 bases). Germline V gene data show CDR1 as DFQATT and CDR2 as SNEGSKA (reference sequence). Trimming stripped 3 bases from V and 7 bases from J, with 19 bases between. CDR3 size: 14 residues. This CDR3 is CSASRLEASGEQYF. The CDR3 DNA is TGCAGTGCTAGTAGGTTGGAGGCTTCGGGGGAGCAGTACTTC.

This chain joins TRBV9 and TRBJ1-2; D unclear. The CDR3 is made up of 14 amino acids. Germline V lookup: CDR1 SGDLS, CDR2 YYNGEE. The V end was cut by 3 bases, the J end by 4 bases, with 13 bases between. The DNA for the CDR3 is TGTGCCAGCAGCGCCGATACTGGAGGCTATGGCTACACCTTC. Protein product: CASSADTGGYGYTF.